The 30 T cell receptor beta chains given below trace back to one sample, sequenced in a study of persistence of HIV-infected CD4 T cells. This was the immunoSEQ version 4 assay in survey mode. Method: immunoSEQ multiplex PCR; TCRdb's copy keeps in-frame clones and lacks some. Of more than 45,000 clones detected, about four fifths appear once; the ten largest clones hold about 3%. Cells were stimulated with CMV-infected fibroblast lysates at 8.5 to 10 ug/mL. Memory cells lacking CD40L and CD69 with high CD45RO were sorted. These receptors have no known antigen. This specimen consisted of CD4+ T cells sorted from PBMCs after approximately 20-hour stimulation, obtained from a patient who received antiretroviral therapy. The receptors were sampled from an adult man with HIV who was CMV-seropositive.

This clone was detected once. The chain joins TRBV5-1 to TRBJ2-1, with D unresolved. The CDR3 is 15 amino acids. Trimming pared 6 bases from V and 0 bases from J, leaving 13 bases between. In germline, CDR1 is SGHRS, CDR2 YFSETQ. The CDR3 spells CASTRDPGSYNEQFF. The CDR3 DNA reads as TGCGCCAGCACCCGTGACCCAGGCTCCTACAATGAGCAGTTCTTC.

The V gene is TRBV4-3, the J gene TRBJ2-5; 10 nucleotides align to TRBD2. V lost 0 bases and J lost 2; bases outside the gene matches: 6. This CDR3 spans 17 amino acids. The germline gives CDR1 LGHNA, CDR2 YSLEER. Here the CDR3 reads CASSQDRLAGAQETQYF. The CDR3 coding sequence is TGCGCCAGCAGCCAAGATAGGCTAGCGGGGGCACAAGAGACCCAGTACTTC.

J is TRBJ2-3 and V is TRBV7-2; possibly TRBD1 or TRBD2 for D (7 bases each). V was shortened by 2 bases and J by 2 bases, with 17 bases between the two germline ends. Germline CDR1 is SGHTA and CDR2 is FQGNSA. This CDR3 is built from 17 residues. As DNA, the CDR3 is TGTGCCAGCAGCTTATTAGGGGGCGGGGGCGTCACAGATACGCAGTATTTT. It translates to CASSLLGGGGVTDTQYF.

The CDR3 sequence: CASGRAGANVLTF. The CDR3 DNA follows: TGTGCCAGCGGGCGAGCTGGGGCCAACGTCCTGACTTTC. The chain uses TRBV11-2 and TRBJ2-6; D remains ambiguous. Trimming removed 8 bases at V and 2 bases at J, with 7 bases between. The CDR3 extends over 13 amino acids. Germline V gives CDR1 SGHAT, CDR2 FQNNGV.

The chain is built from TRBV7-9 and TRBJ1-2; 7 nucleotides match TRBD1. Unmatched junction bases numbered 8, after V lost 4 bases and J lost 3 bases. This CDR3 is 15 amino acids long. Germline lookup yields CDR1 SEHNR and CDR2 FQNEAQ (reference sequence). Written as DNA, the CDR3 is TGTGCCAGCAGCTCGGAGAGGGGGCGCGACTATGGCTACACCTTC. Residues: CASSSERGRDYGYTF.

This clone appeared a few times. The chain recombines TRBV6-2 or TRBV6-3 with TRBJ2-5, with D perhaps matching TRBD2 (6 bases). Trimming took off 5 bases at V and 4 bases at J, with 14 bases between the two ends. This CDR3 is 14 amino acids long. CDR1 is MNHEY, CDR2 SVGEGT, per germline. The DNA of the CDR3 is TGTGCCAGCAGTAAAGCGGGTTGGGGAGAGACCCAGTACTTC. It is translated as CASSKAGWGETQYF.

The CDR3 DNA reads TGTGCCAGCTCTTTCGACAGGGGAGAGTATGGCTACACCTTC. Translating it yields CASSFDRGEYGYTF. The chain couples TRBV18 to TRBJ1-2; 8 nucleotides match TRBD1. Unmatched junction bases numbered 8, after V lost 6 bases and J lost 5 bases. There are 14 residues in the CDR3. Germline CDR1 is KGHSH and CDR2 is LQKENI.

This clone was seen a handful of times. The chain joins TRBV3-1 (or the pseudogene TRBV3-2) to TRBJ2-7; 7 bases fit TRBD2. The CDR3 is 16 residues long. CDR1 LGHDT and CDR2 YNNKEL come from the germline V gene (reference sequence). The ends lost 0 bases at V and 4 bases at J; junction bases unmatched: 9. Here the CDR3 reads CASSQDNPGGGYEQYF. CDR3 DNA: TGTGCCAGCAGCCAAGATAACCCGGGAGGAGGATACGAGCAGTACTTC.

The gene calls are TRBV5-1 and TRBJ2-5; tentative D call: TRBD1 (6 bases). The V gene lost 2 bases and the J gene lost 0 bases, with 8 bases spanning the gap. The CDR3 is 14 residues long. The germline gives CDR1 SGHRS, CDR2 YFSETQ. The CDR3 sequence: CASSFRQDQETQYF. The CDR3 DNA reads TGCGCCAGCAGCTTCCGACAGGACCAAGAGACCCAGTACTTC. Drawing the rest from reference TRBV5-1 and TRBJ2-5, the complete variable domain is KAGVTQTPRYLIKTRGQQVTLSCSPISGHRSVSWYQQTPGQGLQFLFEYFSETQRNKGNFPGRFSGRQFSNSRSEMNVSTLELGDSALYLCASSFRQDQETQYFGPGTRLLVL.

This chain joins TRBV25-1 and TRBJ2-3; D not resolved. Trimming removed 3 bases from V and 0 bases from J, with 10 bases in between. Germline loops: CDR1 MGHDK, CDR2 SYGVNS. The CDR3 contains 15 residues. The CDR3 region has the DNA TGTGCCAGCAGTGACCCTGGATTTAGCACAGATACGCAGTATTTT. It specifies CASSDPGFSTDTQYF.

This chain connects TRBV4-2 to TRBJ2-5; D is perhaps TRBD1 or TRBD2 (7 bases each). This CDR3 region has 16 residues. CDR1 is LGHNA, CDR2 YNFKEQ, per germline. The V gene lost 3 bases and the J gene lost 3 bases, with 17 bases spanning the gap. CDR3 in amino acids: CASSHSLQGGEETQYF. CDR3 DNA sequence: TGTGCCAGCAGCCATTCCCTTCAGGGGGGGGAAGAGACCCAGTACTTC.

The chain couples TRBV4-2 to TRBJ2-4, with TRBD1 matching over 8 bases. J was trimmed by 0 bases and V by 4 bases; bases with no gene match: 8. The CDR3 covers 17 residues. Germline V CDR1 and CDR2: LGHNA, YNFKEQ. The CDR3 DNA reads TGTGCCAGCAGCCCCGGACAGGGACCGCTAGCCAAAAACATTCAGTACTTC. Encoded protein: CASSPGQGPLAKNIQYF.

The chain is built from TRBV24-1 and TRBJ2-5; perhaps TRBD1 as D (6 bases). The V gene lost 4 bases and the J gene lost 4 bases, with 15 bases spanning the gap. Germline-derived CDR1 and CDR2 are KGHDR and SFDVKD. The CDR3 loop spans 15 amino acids. The DNA for the CDR3 is TGTGCCACCAGTGACTCGGGGACAATCCCAGAGACCCAGTACTTC. Translated, it gives CATSDSGTIPETQYF.

V gene TRBV6-5 combines with J gene TRBJ1-1; D is undetermined. Germline CDR1 and CDR2: MNHEY and SVGAGI. This CDR3 spans 14 amino acids. Deletions cut 5 bases from V and 1 base from J, with 11 bases between. The CDR3 nucleotides read TGTGCCAGCAGTACGTGGGAGAGGAACACTGAAGCTTTCTTT. It yields the protein CASSTWERNTEAFF.

V and J are TRBV28 and TRBJ2-7; D ambiguous. V lost 6 bases and J 5 bases, leaving 17 bases between the germline ends. This CDR3 region has 14 residues. Germline assignment: CDR1 MDHEN and CDR2 SYDVKM. In nucleotides, the CDR3 is TGTGCCAGCAGCCTAGGGTCGGACCCCCACGAGCAGTACTTC. Protein sequence: CASSLGSDPHEQYF.

This chain's CDR3 is CSVLSGSETGELFF. CDR3 DNA: TGCAGCGTTCTCTCGGGCAGCGAAACCGGGGAGCTGTTTTTT. The chain couples TRBV29-1 to TRBJ2-2; D unresolved. Trimming removed 5 bases at V and 5 bases at J, with 15 bases between. Germline loops: CDR1 SQVTM, CDR2 ANQGSEA. The CDR3 contains 14 residues.

The chain joins TRBV11-2 to TRBJ1-6; maybe TRBD1 (6 bases). The CDR3 totals 14 residues. V lost 7 bases and J 3 bases, leaving 10 bases between the germline ends. Germline V CDR1 and CDR2: SGHAT, FQNNGV. CDR3 protein: CASNARGYNSPLHF. CDR3 sequence (DNA): TGTGCCAGCAACGCCAGGGGCTATAATTCACCCCTCCACTTT.

This rearrangement joins TRBV7-9 to TRBJ1-1; no firm D call. V was pared by 0 bases and J by 1 base, with 3 bases between. CDR1 is SEHNR and CDR2 is FQNEAQ in the germline V gene (reference sequence). The length of the CDR3 is 13 residues. In DNA form, the CDR3 reads TGTGCCAGCAGCTTAGCAAGGAACACTGAAGCTTTCTTT. Encoded protein: CASSLARNTEAFF.

V is TRBV18 and J is TRBJ1-3; D is undetermined. V lost 0 bases and J lost 4, with 13 bases in between. The CDR3 covers 16 residues. Looked up from germline, CDR1 is KGHSH and CDR2 is LQKENI. CDR3: CASSPPAGMTGNTIYF. The DNA for the CDR3 is TGTGCCAGCTCACCACCGGCAGGCATGACGGGAAACACCATATATTTT.

The genes are TRBV16 and TRBJ1-2, with D tentatively TRBD1 (6 bases). Germline loops: CDR1 KGHSY, CDR2 FQNENV. CDR3 length equals 14 residues. Deletions cut 4 bases from V and 8 bases from J, with 17 bases between. The CDR3 sequence is CASSRIRGFEGYTF. CDR3 coding DNA: TGTGCCAGCAGCCGCATCAGGGGATTTGAAGGCTACACCTTC. The entire variable domain, with the rest obtained from reference TRBV16 and TRBJ1-2, is as follows: GEEVAQTPKHLVRGEGQKAKLYCAPIKGHSYVFWYQQVLKNEFKFLISFQNENVFDETGMPKERFSAKCLPNSPCSLEIQATKLEDSAVYFCASSRIRGFEGYTFGSGTRLTVV.

The rearrangement links TRBV19 to TRBJ1-2; TRBD1 matches 7 bases. Germline values: CDR1 LNHDA, CDR2 SQIVND (reference sequence). This CDR3 has 15 residues. V gave up 9 bases and J gave up 4 bases; unmatched junction bases: 14. CDR3 sequence: CASLLRGQRGYGYTF. The CDR3 bases are TGTGCCAGCCTCCTGAGGGGGCAGAGGGGCTATGGCTACACCTTC.

This clone was seen once. The rearrangement links TRBV6-1 to TRBJ2-7; a possible D gene is TRBD1 (5 bases). V lost 1 base and J lost 0, with 7 bases in between. From germline, CDR1 is MNHNS and CDR2 SASEGT. The CDR3 loop spans 14 amino acids. CDR3 bases: TGTGCCAGCAGTGAAGACAGGAGCTCCTACGAGCAGTACTTC. Its protein product is CASSEDRSSYEQYF.

This chain joins TRBV9 and TRBJ2-7, with a weak D call TRBD2 (6 bases). Trimming took 4 bases from V and 2 from J, leaving 13 bases between them. The CDR3 loop spans 14 amino acids. Germline V gene lookup returns CDR1 SGDLS and CDR2 YYNGEE. CDR3 residues: CASSPRGGTYEQYF. In DNA form, the CDR3 reads TGTGCCAGCAGCCCGCGGGGAGGTACCTACGAGCAGTACTTC.

The rearrangement uses TRBV6-5 and TRBJ2-7; D may be TRBD1 (5 bases). This CDR3 has 16 residues. Trimming cost V 2 bases and J 3 bases, with 17 bases left between them. CDR1 MNHEY and CDR2 SVGAGI come from the germline V gene. This CDR3 is CASSYQAVTVLYEQYF. In DNA, the CDR3 is TGTGCCAGCAGTTACCAAGCCGTGACAGTCCTCTACGAGCAGTACTTC.

The chain carries TRBV28 and TRBJ1-2, with TRBD1 matching over 8 bases. CDR3 length: 13 amino acids. With V trimmed by 3 bases and J by 4 bases, 1 base remained unmatched. Germline V gene data show CDR1 as MDHEN and CDR2 as SYDVKM. The CDR3 spells CASSFGQGYGYTF. The CDR3 region has the DNA TGTGCCAGCAGTTTCGGACAGGGCTATGGCTACACCTTC.

The rearrangement uses TRBV10-3 and TRBJ1-2; D unresolved. Germline loops: CDR1 ENHRY, CDR2 SYGVKD. The germline V and J ends were trimmed by 4 bases and 2 bases, with 8 bases remaining between them. CDR3 size: 13 residues. The CDR3 DNA sequence: TGTGCCATCAGTGTAACTACAAACTATGGCTACACCTTC. It encodes CAISVTTNYGYTF.

This rearrangement joins TRBV25-1 to TRBJ2-5, with TRBD2 matching 14 bases. The CDR3 totals 17 residues. Germline V gives CDR1 MGHDK, CDR2 SYGVNS. The junction had 7 bases not matched to a gene; V was cut back by 4 bases and J by 3 bases. The CDR3 here is CASSAASGLAGEETQYF. For the CDR3, the DNA is TGTGCCAGCAGTGCCGCCTCGGGACTAGCGGGAGAAGAGACCCAGTACTTC. Full variable domain (outside the CDR3, taken from reference TRBV25-1 and TRBJ2-5): EADIYQTPRYLVIGTGKKITLECSQTMGHDKMYWYQQDPGMELHLIHYSYGVNSTEKGDLSSESTVSRIRTEHFPLTLESARPSHTSQYLCASSAASGLAGEETQYFGPGTRLLVL.

The V gene is TRBV19, the J gene TRBJ2-5; TRBD1 is a possible D gene (5 bases). Trimming pared 6 bases from V and 1 base from J, leaving 12 bases between. The CDR3 consists of 14 residues. Germline-derived CDR1 and CDR2 are LNHDA and SQIVND (reference sequence). This CDR3 reads CASSKGPIQETQYF. DNA of the CDR3: TGTGCCAGTAGCAAGGGGCCGATCCAAGAGACCCAGTACTTC.

J is TRBJ2-1 and V is TRBV7-2, with D hard to call. The CDR3 sequence is 15 residues long. V lost 5 bases, J lost 2 bases, and 13 bases lay in between. Germline V gives CDR1 SGHTA, CDR2 FQGNSA. CDR3 sequence reads: CASSKSYGAYNEQFF. The DNA of the CDR3 is TGTGCCAGCAGCAAATCCTATGGTGCCTACAATGAGCAGTTCTTC.

DNA for the CDR3: TGTGCCAGCAGCCGCGGGGGGCTCGGACACAATGAGCAGTTCTTC. Translation: CASSRGGLGHNEQFF. The rearrangement joins TRBV5-4 to TRBJ2-1; 8 nucleotides agree with TRBD2. Germline V gene lookup returns CDR1 SGHNT and CDR2 YYREEE (reference sequence). Trimming removed 4 bases from V and 5 bases from J; junction bases left unmatched: 8. The CDR3 totals 15 residues.